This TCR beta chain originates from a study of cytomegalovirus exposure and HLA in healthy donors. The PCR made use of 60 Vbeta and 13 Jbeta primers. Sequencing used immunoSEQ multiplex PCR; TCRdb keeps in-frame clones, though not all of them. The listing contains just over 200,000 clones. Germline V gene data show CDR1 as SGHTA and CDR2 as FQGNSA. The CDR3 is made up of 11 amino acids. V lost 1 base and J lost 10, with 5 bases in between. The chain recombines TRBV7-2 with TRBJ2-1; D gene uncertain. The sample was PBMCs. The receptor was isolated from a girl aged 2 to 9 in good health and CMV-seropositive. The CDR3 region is CASSLGSEQFF. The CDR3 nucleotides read TGTGCCAGCAGCTTAGGGAGCGAGCAGTTCTTC.